This T cell receptor (beta chain) was recovered during a study of T cell changes during pregnancy in multiple sclerosis. The V and J ends lost 0 bases and 1 base respectively, with 4 bases between them. CDR3 size: 14 residues. CDR1 is MNHEY and CDR2 is SMNVEV in the germline V gene (reference sequence). Assay: immunoSEQ multiplex PCR; the TCRdb copy retains only in-frame clones and omits some. Counted here are about 64,000 clones, around 96% occurring once; the ten biggest clones make up roughly 2.4%. The count of this clone is one. The sequences come from CD8+ T cells from peripheral blood mononuclear cells, collected after pregnancy. This receptor was taken from a female donor with multiple sclerosis, enrolled in a pregnancy study. The chain is built from TRBV27 and TRBJ1-5, with no clear D. CDR3 residues: CASSLSRSNQPQHF. The CDR3 region has the DNA TGTGCCAGCAGTTTATCCAGGAGCAATCAGCCCCAGCATTTT.